This entry is about one TCR beta chain. Its antigen is still unknown. The data are from a study of cytomegalovirus exposure and HLA in healthy donors. Broader study findings: Segments of the TCR beta V type were, in most cases, productive about 87% or about 30% of the time in an earlier analysis. V- and J-gene trimming in TCR beta was tied to a missense DCLRE1C variant by an analysis performed later. What a later analysis showed was that several of the most significant clusters appeared linked to common viral pathogens.

PCR primers comprised 60 Vbeta and 13 Jbeta primers. Only in-frame clones appear in the TCRdb table, and some are missing; sequencing was by immunoSEQ multiplex PCR. The sample carries more than 150,000 clones, roughly four fifths recorded once. This CDR3 region has 14 residues. Germline-derived CDR1 and CDR2 are KGHSY and FQNENV. V lost 0 bases to trimming and J lost 5 bases, with 10 bases between them. The specimen sequenced was PBMCs. The TCR originated in a woman aged 25 to 39 in good health and CMV-seronegative. The rearrangement uses TRBV16 and TRBJ1-2; perhaps TRBD1 as D (5 bases). The CDR3 here is CASSQSQGEYGYTF. CDR3 DNA: TGTGCCAGCAGCCAATCACAAGGGGAATATGGCTACACCTTC.